The 3 T cell receptor beta chains below all came from one sample that was sequenced in a study of blood T cell repertoires in COVID-19. TCRdb's copy holds only in-frame clones and misses some; the assay was immunoSEQ multiplex PCR. The sample consists of about 290,000 clones, roughly 90% of them appearing once. Sequenced: PBMCs or T cells enriched from blood (not recorded which). Every receptor here comes from a woman in her thirties or forties who had recovered from COVID-19.

The DNA of the CDR3 is TGTGCCACCAACAACAGGGGGGGCCCCTCTGGAAACACCATATATTTT. Translating it yields CATNNRGGPSGNTIYF. V gene TRBV15 combines with J gene TRBJ1-3, with TRBD1 matching 8 bases. Germline CDR1 LNHNV, CDR2 YYDKDF (reference sequence). V lost 7 bases to trimming and J lost 0 bases; unmatched junction nucleotides: 8. The CDR3 sequence is 16 residues long.

This clone was found a few times. The J gene is TRBJ1-1, the V gene TRBV11-2; the match to TRBD1 covers 7 bases. Losses at the gene ends were 0 bases for V and 1 base for J; bases not matched to a gene: 8. The CDR3 has 17 amino acids. Germline lookup yields CDR1 SGHAT and CDR2 FQNNGV. CDR3 residues: CASSLEVFAGGNTEAFF. CDR3 in DNA: TGTGCCAGCAGCTTAGAAGTGTTCGCAGGGGGGAACACTGAAGCTTTCTTT.

V gene TRBV5-1 combines with J gene TRBJ2-2; 8 bases are a match to TRBD2. Germline CDR1 reads SGHRS; CDR2 reads YFSETQ. The junction had 12 bases not matched to a gene; V was cut back by 7 bases and J by 4 bases. The CDR3 runs to 16 residues. The CDR3 spells CASRGEIAGRTGELFF. Here the CDR3 DNA reads TGCGCCAGCCGGGGAGAGATAGCGGGGCGCACCGGGGAGCTGTTTTTT.